This T cell receptor (beta chain) was recovered during a study of T cells in Graves' hyperthyroidism and ophthalmopathy. Study findings and constraints: Most clonotypes that expanded in the thyroid above 0.001 also showed up in blood. The model anticipated ophthalmopathy a median around six months pre-onset.

Germline-derived CDR1 and CDR2 are MNHNS and SASEGT. Unmatched junction bases numbered 13, after V lost 7 bases and J lost 7 bases. The CDR3 loop spans 15 amino acids. RNA transcripts were the template for amplifying TCR beta CDR3 regions. With the HTBI primer set, the TCR CDR3 went through a first round of RT-PCR. TCRdb processed the multiplex PCR reads anew with MiXCR; each CDR3 protein has one entry. Found here are roughly 380,000 distinct CDR3 sequences, under 20% of them singletons; the top ten hold 3.5% to 4%. Exclusions: uncontrolled infection, other autoimmune disease, pregnancy, lactation. Diagnostic decisions used clinical symptoms, serum thyroxine and TRAb, thyroid ultrasound and orbital computed tomography. This clonotype has at least ten counts. No antigen is known for it.

The receptor comes from a woman younger than 30 with Graves' hyperthyroidism. The chain is built from TRBV6-1 and TRBJ2-7, with 10 nucleotides matching TRBD2. What was sequenced was blood. The CDR3 bases are TGTGCCAGCACTCTTTCCGGGACTAGCGACCGGGAGCAGTACTTC. It specifies CASTLSGTSDREQYF.